This T cell receptor beta chain was sequenced for a study of blood T cell repertoires in COVID-19. For the study at large: The samples span acute and convalescent COVID-19 from the United States, Italy and Spain.

As originally analysed: Reference gene primer amplification gave nucleated cell count estimates. Only in-frame clones appear in the TCRdb table, and some are missing; sequencing was by immunoSEQ multiplex PCR. V, J and clone size derive from that table, while D and trimming were established from the DNA sequence. The table lists fewer than 450,000 clones, about 87% of them singletons, with nearly 6.5% in the top ten. V was pared by 5 bases and J by 1 base, with 7 bases of the junction left unmatched. This CDR3 spans 16 amino acids. The germline gives CDR1 SEHNR, CDR2 FQNEAQ (reference sequence). This TCR derives from a woman aged 45 to 65 with COVID-19, enrolled during active disease. The sequenced sample consisted of peripheral blood. The V and J genes are TRBV7-9 and TRBJ2-5; 10 bases are shared with TRBD2. The CDR3 sequence: CASSPRTSGLQETQYF. The DNA for the CDR3 is TGTGCCAGCAGCCCCCGGACTAGCGGACTCCAAGAGACCCAGTACTTC.